The subject of this entry is one T cell receptor beta chain. These data originate in a study of control samples from healthy donors and cancer patients. Profiling relied on immunoSEQ multiplex PCR, and the TCRdb table lists in-frame clones only, not all of them. This sample yields about 140,000 clones, of which roughly 92% are seen a single time; approximately 10% belongs to the top ten. Specimen: blood. The sequence was obtained from a man aged 25-40 years in good health.

The CDR3 spells CASSQEAGRGRTEAFF. CDR3 nucleotides: TGTGCCAGCAGCCAAGAGGCAGGGCGCGGTAGGACTGAAGCTTTCTTT. V usage is TRBV3-1 (or the pseudogene TRBV3-2) and J usage is TRBJ1-1; tentatively, D is TRBD1 (5 bases). This CDR3 region has 16 residues. Trimming took off 0 bases at V and 5 bases at J, with 16 bases between the two ends. In germline, CDR1 is LGHDT, CDR2 YNNKEL (reference sequence).